This T cell receptor (beta chain) originates from a study of blood T cell repertoires in COVID-19. Profiling relied on immunoSEQ multiplex PCR, and the TCRdb table lists in-frame clones only, not all of them. The top ten clones hold just under 20% of a sample with under 130,000 clones, about three quarters of them seen once. The source of this sequence is a woman in her seventies with acute or convalescent COVID-19. Sequencing was performed on peripheral blood.

Here the CDR3 reads CASNPGQGSYGYTF. The CDR3 bases are TGTGCCAGCAACCCCGGACAGGGCTCCTATGGCTACACCTTC. The chain links TRBV5-8 to TRBJ1-2; 8 nucleotides align to TRBD1. The germline V gene encodes CDR1 SGHTS and CDR2 YDEGEE. Trimming cost V 6 bases and J 4 bases; bases outside gene matches: 8. The length of the CDR3 is 14 residues. Supplemented by reference TRBV5-8 and TRBJ1-2, the full variable domain reads EAGVTQSPTHLIKTRGQQATLRCSPISGHTSVYWYQQALGLGLQFLLWYDEGEERNRGNFPPRFSGRQFPNYSSELNVNALELEDSALYLCASNPGQGSYGYTFGSGTRLTVV.